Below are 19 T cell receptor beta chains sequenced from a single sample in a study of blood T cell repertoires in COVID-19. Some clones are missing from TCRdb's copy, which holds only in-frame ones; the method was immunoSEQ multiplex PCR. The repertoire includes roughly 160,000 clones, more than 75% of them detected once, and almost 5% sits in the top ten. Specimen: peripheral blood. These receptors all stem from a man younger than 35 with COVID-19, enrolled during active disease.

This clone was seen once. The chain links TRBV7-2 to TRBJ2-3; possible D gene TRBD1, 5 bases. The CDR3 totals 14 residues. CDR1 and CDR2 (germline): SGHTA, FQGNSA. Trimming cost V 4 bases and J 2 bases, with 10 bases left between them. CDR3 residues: CASSSDRFTDTQYF. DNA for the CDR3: TGTGCCAGCAGCTCAGACAGATTCACAGATACGCAGTATTTT. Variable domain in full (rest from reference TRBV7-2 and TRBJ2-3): GAGVSQSPSNKVTEKGKDVELRCDPISGHTALYWYRQSLGQGLEFLIYFQGNSAPDKSGLPSDRFSAERTGGSVSTLTIQRTQQEDSAVYLCASSSDRFTDTQYFGPGTRLTVL.

CDR3 coding DNA: TGCGCCAGCAGACCCGGGACTAGCGCCCGACGCTCCTACAATGAGCAGTTCTTC. Translating it yields CASRPGTSARRSYNEQFF. The chain couples TRBV10-1 to TRBJ2-1, with TRBD2 identical over 10 bases. The germline V gene encodes CDR1 WNHNN and CDR2 SYGVQD (reference sequence). V lost 6 bases and J lost 0; bases outside the gene matches: 11. The CDR3 runs 18 residues.

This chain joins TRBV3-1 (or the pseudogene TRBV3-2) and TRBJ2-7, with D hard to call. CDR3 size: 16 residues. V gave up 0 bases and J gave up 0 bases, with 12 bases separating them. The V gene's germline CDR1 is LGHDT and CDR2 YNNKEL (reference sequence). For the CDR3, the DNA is TGTGCCAGCAGCCAAGATATGACTTCCCCCTCCTACGAGCAGTACTTC. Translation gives CASSQDMTSPSYEQYF.

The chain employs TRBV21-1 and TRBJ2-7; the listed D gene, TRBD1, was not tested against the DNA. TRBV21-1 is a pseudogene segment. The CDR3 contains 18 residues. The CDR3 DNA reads TGTGCCAGCAGCAAAGCGCAAACAGGGGGCGATCGGGACTACGAGCAGTACTTC. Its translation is CASSKAQTGGDRDYEQYF.

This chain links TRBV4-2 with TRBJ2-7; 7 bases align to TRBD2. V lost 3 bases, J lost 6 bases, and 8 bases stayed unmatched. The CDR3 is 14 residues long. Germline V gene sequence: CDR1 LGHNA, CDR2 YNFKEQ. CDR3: CASSQLGGRPEQYF. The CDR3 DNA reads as TGTGCCAGCAGCCAGCTAGGCGGGAGACCCGAGCAGTACTTC.

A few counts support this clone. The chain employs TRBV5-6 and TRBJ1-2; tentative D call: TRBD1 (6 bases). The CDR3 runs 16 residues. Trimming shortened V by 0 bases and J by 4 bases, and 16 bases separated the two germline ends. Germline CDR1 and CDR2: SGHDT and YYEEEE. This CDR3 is CASSLGRTGTIYGYTF. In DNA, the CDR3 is TGTGCCAGCAGCTTGGGTCGTACAGGGACTATCTATGGCTACACCTTC.

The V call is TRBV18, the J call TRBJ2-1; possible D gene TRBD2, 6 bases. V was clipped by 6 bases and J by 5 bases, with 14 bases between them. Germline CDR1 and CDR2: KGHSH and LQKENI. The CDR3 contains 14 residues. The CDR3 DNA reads TGTGCCAGCTCCCCCCAGGCGGGGAACAATGAGCAGTTCTTC. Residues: CASSPQAGNNEQFF.

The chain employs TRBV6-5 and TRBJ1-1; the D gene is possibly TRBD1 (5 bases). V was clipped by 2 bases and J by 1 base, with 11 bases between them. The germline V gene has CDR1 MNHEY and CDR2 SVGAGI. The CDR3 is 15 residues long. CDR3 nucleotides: TGTGCCAGCAGTTACCTGGGACTCTCGAACACTGAAGCTTTCTTT. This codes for CASSYLGLSNTEAFF.

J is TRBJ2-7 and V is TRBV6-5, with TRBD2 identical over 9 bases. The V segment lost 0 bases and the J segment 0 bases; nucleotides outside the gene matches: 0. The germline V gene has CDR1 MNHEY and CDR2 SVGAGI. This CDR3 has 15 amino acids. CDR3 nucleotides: TGTGCCAGCAGTTACTCGACTAGCGGCTCCTACGAGCAGTACTTC. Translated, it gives CASSYSTSGSYEQYF.

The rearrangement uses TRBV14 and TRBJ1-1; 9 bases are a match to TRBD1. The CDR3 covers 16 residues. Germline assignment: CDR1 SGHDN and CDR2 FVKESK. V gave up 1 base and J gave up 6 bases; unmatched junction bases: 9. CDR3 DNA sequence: TGTGCCAGCAGCCAAGGACAGGGGGAGCCCTTACCTGAAGCTTTCTTT. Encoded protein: CASSQGQGEPLPEAFF.

The CDR3 nucleotides read TGTGCCATCAGTGGGGACAGCCTCTCCTACGAGCAGTACTTC. It yields the protein CAISGDSLSYEQYF. The chain joins TRBV10-3 to TRBJ2-7, with 7 bases identical to TRBD1. The germline V gene has CDR1 ENHRY and CDR2 SYGVKD. With V trimmed by 4 bases and J by 0 bases, 3 bases remained unmatched. The CDR3 has 14 amino acids.

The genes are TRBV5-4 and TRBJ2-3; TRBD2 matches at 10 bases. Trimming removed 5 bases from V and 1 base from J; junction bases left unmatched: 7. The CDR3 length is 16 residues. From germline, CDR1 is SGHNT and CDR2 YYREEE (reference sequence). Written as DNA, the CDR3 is TGTGCCAGCAGTTTAAGCGGGAGGGCCCGCACAGATACGCAGTATTTT. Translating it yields CASSLSGRARTDTQYF.

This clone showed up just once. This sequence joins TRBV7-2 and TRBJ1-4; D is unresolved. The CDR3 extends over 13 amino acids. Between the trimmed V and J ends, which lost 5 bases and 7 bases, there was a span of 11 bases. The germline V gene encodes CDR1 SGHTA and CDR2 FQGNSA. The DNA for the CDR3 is TGTGCCAGCAGCCTCGGCCAGGTTGAAAAACTGTTTTTT. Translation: CASSLGQVEKLFF.

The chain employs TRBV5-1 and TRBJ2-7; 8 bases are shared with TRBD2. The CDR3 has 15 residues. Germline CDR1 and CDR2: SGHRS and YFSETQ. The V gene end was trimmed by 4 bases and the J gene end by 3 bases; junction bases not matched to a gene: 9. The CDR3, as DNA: TGCGCCAGCAGCCCGAGAAGCGGGAGTTTCTACGAGCAGTACTTC. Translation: CASSPRSGSFYEQYF. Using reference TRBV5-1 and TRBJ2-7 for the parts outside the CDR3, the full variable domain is KAGVTQTPRYLIKTRGQQVTLSCSPISGHRSVSWYQQTPGQGLQFLFEYFSETQRNKGNFPGRFSGRQFSNSRSEMNVSTLELGDSALYLCASSPRSGSFYEQYFGPGTRLTVT.

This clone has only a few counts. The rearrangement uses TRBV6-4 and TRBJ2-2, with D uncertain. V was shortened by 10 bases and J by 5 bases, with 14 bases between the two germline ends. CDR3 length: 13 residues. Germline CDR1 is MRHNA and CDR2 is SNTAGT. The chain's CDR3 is CATERVTTGELFF. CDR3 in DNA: TGTGCCACCGAGAGAGTGACAACCGGGGAGCTGTTTTTT.

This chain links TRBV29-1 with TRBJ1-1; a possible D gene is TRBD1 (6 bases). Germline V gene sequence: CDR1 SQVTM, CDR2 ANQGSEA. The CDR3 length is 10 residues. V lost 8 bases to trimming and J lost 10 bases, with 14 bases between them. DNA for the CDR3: TGCAGCTATGATCTAGGGGGAGCTTTCTTT. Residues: CSYDLGGAFF. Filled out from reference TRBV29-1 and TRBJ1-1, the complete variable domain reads SAVISQKPSRDICQRGTSLTIQCQVDSQVTMMFWYRQQPGQSLTLIATANQGSEATYESGFVIDKFPISRPNLTFSTLTVSNMSPEDSSIYLCSYDLGGAFFGQGTRLTVV.

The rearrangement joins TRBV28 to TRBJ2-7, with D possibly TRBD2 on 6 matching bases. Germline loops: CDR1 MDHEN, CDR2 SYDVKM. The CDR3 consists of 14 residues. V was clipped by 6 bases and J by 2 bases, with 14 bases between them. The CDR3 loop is CASRILSGTYEQYF. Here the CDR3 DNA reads TGTGCCAGCAGGATTCTTAGCGGTACCTACGAGCAGTACTTC.

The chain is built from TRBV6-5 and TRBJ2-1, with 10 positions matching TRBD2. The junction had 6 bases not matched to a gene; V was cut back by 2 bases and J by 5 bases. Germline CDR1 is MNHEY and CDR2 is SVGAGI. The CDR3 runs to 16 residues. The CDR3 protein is CASSYDLLAGNNEQFF. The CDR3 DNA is TGTGCCAGCAGTTACGATTTACTAGCGGGAAACAATGAGCAGTTCTTC.

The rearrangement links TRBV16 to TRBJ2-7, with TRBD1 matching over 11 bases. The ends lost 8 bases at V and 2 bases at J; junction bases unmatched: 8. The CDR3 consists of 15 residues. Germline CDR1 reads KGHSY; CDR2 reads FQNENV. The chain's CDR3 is CASLGQGAFTYEQYF. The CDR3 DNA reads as TGTGCCAGCTTAGGACAGGGGGCTTTCACCTACGAGCAGTACTTC.